This TCR beta chain was recovered during a study of shared clonotypes between healthy human individuals. Note on this clone: Its antigen is not identified.

Data came from immunoSEQ multiplex PCR; TCRdb stores just in-frame clones and leaves some out. This sample has roughly 2.6 million clones, with approximately 94% found just once. Germline trimming cut 6 bases from V and 4 bases from J; bases unmatched to any gene: 7. The CDR3 totals 14 residues. Germline CDR1 SEHNR, CDR2 FQNEAQ (reference sequence). Study-wide results and caveats: Sharing across a few donors was seen in 5% to 5.5% of naive CD4 clonotypes.

The gene calls are TRBV7-9 and TRBJ2-5; 8 bases agree with TRBD2. Sequenced material: naive CD4+ T cells sorted from blood. Indicated subset: CD45RA+ positively selected. The clonotype was recovered from a young man in good health. CDR3 sequence reads: CASSEVAGGETQYF. Here the CDR3 DNA reads TGTGCCAGCAGTGAAGTGGCGGGAGGAGAGACCCAGTACTTC.